A single sample gave rise to the 5 T cell receptor beta chains below, sequenced in a study of cytomegalovirus exposure and HLA in healthy donors. TCRdb keeps only in-frame clones here, not all; method: immunoSEQ multiplex PCR. This sample has around 170,000 clones, with 85% found just once. The sequenced sample consisted of PBMCs. Every receptor here comes from a man between 18 and 29 years old in good health and CMV-seropositive.

V usage is TRBV28 and J usage is TRBJ2-7; D is possibly TRBD1 (6 bases). Looked up from germline, CDR1 is MDHEN and CDR2 is SYDVKM. The CDR3 has 13 amino acids. Trimming took off 7 bases at V and 2 bases at J, with 12 bases between the two ends. The CDR3: CASISGQTYEQYF. The CDR3 nucleotides are TGTGCCAGCATCTCAGGACAGACCTACGAGCAGTACTTC.

The V gene is TRBV7-9, the J gene TRBJ1-1; the match to TRBD1 covers 9 bases. V dropped 5 bases and J dropped 1; count of bases not matched to a gene: 5. From germline, CDR1 is SEHNR and CDR2 FQNEAQ (reference sequence). The CDR3 sequence is 15 residues long. CDR3 DNA sequence: TGTGCCAGCAGCCTCAGACAGGGGGAGAACACTGAAGCTTTCTTT. Encoded protein: CASSLRQGENTEAFF.

V is TRBV27 and J is TRBJ2-1; possibly TRBD2 for D (6 bases). The CDR3 contains 15 residues. The ends were cut back, 5 bases at V and 0 bases at J, with 11 bases in the middle. Germline-derived CDR1 and CDR2 are MNHEY and SMNVEV (reference sequence). The CDR3 region is CASSPASDSYNEQFF. CDR3 nucleotides: TGTGCCAGCAGTCCCGCTAGCGACTCCTACAATGAGCAGTTCTTC.

The J gene is TRBJ1-5, the V gene TRBV10-3; the match to TRBD1 covers 8 bases. The CDR3 is 15 residues long. After removal of 5 bases from V and 5 bases from J, the junction contained 8 bases not matched to a gene. Looked up from germline, CDR1 is ENHRY and CDR2 is SYGVKD. CDR3 residues: CAISPSTGDDQPQHF. The DNA of the CDR3 is TGTGCCATCAGTCCCTCGACAGGGGATGATCAGCCCCAGCATTTT.

The chain employs TRBV4-1 and TRBJ1-1; D unresolved. The CDR3 has 14 amino acids. V lost 1 base and J 2 bases, leaving 8 bases between the germline ends. The germline V gene encodes CDR1 MGHRA and CDR2 YSYEKL. CDR3 amino acids: CASSQVPSNTEAFF. Here the CDR3 DNA reads TGCGCCAGCAGCCAAGTCCCCAGTAACACTGAAGCTTTCTTT.